These 13 T cell receptor beta chains share one sample of origin, sequenced in a study of response to subunit inactivated influenza vaccine. TCRdb reanalysed the RT-PCR reads using MiXCR and keeps one entry per CDR3 protein. The data show around 570,000 distinct CDR3 sequences, 6% to 9% seen once. Sample: PBMCs from blood, taken around 25 months after vaccination. Receptor source: a man between 50 and 75 years old who received an inactivated influenza vaccine.

The chain joins TRBV4-2 to TRBJ2-7, with 10 positions matching TRBD2. There are 18 residues in the CDR3. Germline loops: CDR1 LGHNA, CDR2 YNFKEQ. J was trimmed by 1 base and V by 0 bases; bases with no gene match: 9. The CDR3 loop is CASSQDQAGGTLSYEQYF. The CDR3 nucleotides are TGTGCCAGCAGCCAAGATCAAGCGGGGGGGACTTTATCCTACGAGCAGTACTTC.

The table lists this clonotype with many counts. This rearrangement joins TRBV28 to TRBJ2-7; D is uncertain. V was trimmed by 3 bases and J by 3 bases, leaving 3 bases between them. CDR1 is MDHEN, CDR2 SYDVKM, per germline. This CDR3 is built from 11 residues. The CDR3 DNA follows: TGTGCCAGCAGTTTTAACTACGAGCAGTACTTC. It translates to CASSFNYEQYF. The full variable domain, its missing parts supplied by reference TRBV28 and TRBJ2-7, is DVKVTQSSRYLVKRTGEKVFLECVQDMDHENMFWYRQDPGLGLRLIYFSYDVKMKEKGDIPEGYSVSREKKERFSLILESASTNQTSMYLCASSFNYEQYFGPGTRLTVT.

The chain carries TRBV28 and TRBJ1-2, with D perhaps matching TRBD1 (6 bases). V was pared by 5 bases and J by 7 bases, with 14 bases between. This CDR3 has 13 residues. Germline V gives CDR1 MDHEN, CDR2 SYDVKM. CDR3 protein: CASSIQGGRGYTF. The DNA of the CDR3 is TGTGCCAGCAGTATACAGGGAGGTCGTGGCTACACCTTC.

The chain uses TRBV2 and TRBJ1-3, with D possibly TRBD1 on 5 matching bases. Germline lookup yields CDR1 SNHLY and CDR2 FYNNEI. The length of the CDR3 is 15 residues. V dropped 3 bases and J dropped 0 bases, with 9 bases sitting between them. In nucleotides, the CDR3 is TGTGCCAGCAGTGAGGGGGACGCCTCTGGAAACACCATATATTTT. Translated: CASSEGDASGNTIYF. The whole variable domain, remainder taken from reference TRBV2 and TRBJ1-3, is EPEVTQTPSHQVTQMGQEVILRCVPISNHLYFYWYRQILGQKVEFLVSFYNNEISEKSEIFDDQFSVERPDGSNFTLKIRSTKLEDSAMYFCASSEGDASGNTIYFGEGSWLTVV.

This clonotype was seen only a few times. V gene TRBV4-2 combines with J gene TRBJ2-5, with 10 bases that match TRBD1. Germline V gene lookup returns CDR1 LGHNA and CDR2 YNFKEQ. This CDR3 is 19 amino acids long. V was pared by 2 bases and J by 7 bases, with 19 bases of the junction left unmatched. In DNA, the CDR3 is TGTGCCAGCAGCCAACATCAGGTCGGGACAGGGGACTTCAGGTGGACCCAGTACTTC. This translates into CASSQHQVGTGDFRWTQYF.

A few counts support this clonotype. The chain joins TRBV20-1 to TRBJ2-5; D is unclear. Germline V gene lookup returns CDR1 DFQATT and CDR2 SNEGSKA (reference sequence). V gave up 3 bases and J gave up 2 bases, with 7 bases separating them. The CDR3 runs 12 residues. The DNA for the CDR3 is TGCAGTGCTAGGTCCCCGCAAGAGACCCAGTACTTC. Protein: CSARSPQETQYF.

The sample holds a few counts of this clonotype. The V call is TRBV4-3, the J call TRBJ2-3; maybe TRBD2 (6 bases). Trimming left V 1 base short and J 4 bases short, with 18 bases between. Germline lookup yields CDR1 LGHNA and CDR2 YSLEER. CDR3 length equals 17 residues. Written as DNA, the CDR3 is TGCGCCAGCAGCCAAGTTACGTCTGCGTGGGGGGCAGATACGCAGTATTTT. This encodes CASSQVTSAWGADTQYF.

This clonotype was seen a handful of times. J is TRBJ2-3 and V is TRBV12-3 or TRBV12-4; 13 bases are a match to TRBD2. The CDR3 extends over 16 amino acids. The V gene end was trimmed by 6 bases and the J gene end by 5 bases; junction bases not matched to a gene: 8. CDR3 amino acids: CASSHTSGGGGDTQYF. The CDR3 region has the DNA TGTGCCAGCAGCCATACTAGCGGGGGGGGCGGAGATACGCAGTATTTT.

This clonotype appeared a few times. This CDR3 is CASSVRTGLNQPQHF. In DNA, the CDR3 is TGTGCCAGCAGCGTACGGACAGGGCTAAATCAGCCCCAGCATTTT. This chain connects TRBV7-2 to TRBJ1-5, with 8 bases fitting TRBD1. J lost 4 bases, V lost 5 bases, and 7 bases had no gene match. Germline V gene lookup returns CDR1 SGHTA and CDR2 FQGNSA. The CDR3 spans 15 residues.

This clonotype occurred a few times. The chain employs TRBV28 and TRBJ2-6; perhaps TRBD1 as D (5 bases). CDR3 length equals 17 residues. Deletions cut 7 bases from V and 0 bases from J, with 16 bases between. The V gene's germline CDR1 is MDHEN and CDR2 SYDVKM. The CDR3 region is CASITAGSDSGANVLTF. The CDR3 DNA follows: TGTGCCAGCATCACGGCAGGGTCGGACTCTGGGGCCAACGTCCTGACTTTC. The full variable domain, completed using reference TRBV28 and TRBJ2-6, is DVKVTQSSRYLVKRTGEKVFLECVQDMDHENMFWYRQDPGLGLRLIYFSYDVKMKEKGDIPEGYSVSREKKERFSLILESASTNQTSMYLCASITAGSDSGANVLTFGAGSRLTVL.

Only a few counts were recorded for this clonotype. CDR3 protein: CASSPIAARETQYF. The DNA of the CDR3 is TGTGCCAGCAGTCCGATAGCGGCGCGGGAGACCCAGTACTTC. The chain has TRBV28 and TRBJ2-5, with D possibly being TRBD2 (6 bases). This CDR3 is built from 14 residues. Germline assignment: CDR1 MDHEN and CDR2 SYDVKM. Trimming took 5 bases from V and 5 from J, leaving 15 bases between them.

The rearrangement uses TRBV5-1 and TRBJ2-7; 11 nucleotides line up with TRBD2. The germline CDR1 and CDR2 sequences are SGHRS and YFSETQ. Germline trimming cut 0 bases from V and 2 bases from J; bases unmatched to any gene: 7. CDR3 length: 17 residues. CDR3 in DNA: TGCGCCAGCAGCTTGGATGGCCTAGCGGGGGGAACCTACGAGCAGTACTTC. Translation: CASSLDGLAGGTYEQYF.

The CDR3 DNA sequence: TGTGCCACCTCCGGAACATGGGGTGAAGCTTTCTTT. Translation gives CATSGTWGEAFF. The gene calls are TRBV12-3 or TRBV12-4 and TRBJ1-1; D is uncertain. The CDR3 covers 12 residues. The V gene lost 10 bases and the J gene lost 7 bases, with 16 bases spanning the gap.